Only one count was recorded for the clone carrying this TCR beta chain. Its antigen is as yet unknown. The entry originates in a study of T cell repertoires in cytomegalovirus infection. Study as a whole: Epitope selection comprised recently identified HLA-C-restricted CMV epitopes and well-studied HLA-B-restricted CMV epitopes. CMV infection plus the matching HLA type was flagged by public TCR beta signatures.

The V gene lost 0 bases and the J gene lost 4 bases, with 10 bases spanning the gap. The CDR3 length is 14 residues. CDR1 and CDR2 from the germline V gene are SGHRS and YFSETQ. Study observations and caveats: There were carriers of CMV plus the relevant HLA, and cumulative public TCR beta family frequency identified them.

Each CDR3 protein gets one entry after TCRdb re-called the reads with MiXCR. The table includes around 430,000 distinct CDR3 sequences, approximately 42% detected once. The sample here was cultured PBMCs, taken from culture after CMV antigen stimulation. The chain couples TRBV5-1 to TRBJ1-1, with D tentatively TRBD1 (5 bases). The sequence derives from a human donor in good health (CMV status not recorded). Some clones in this sample may be carry-over from other donors' samples. The CDR3 DNA reads as TGCGCCAGCAGCTTGGCAGCAGGGAGCACTGAAGCTTTCTTT. Protein sequence: CASSLAAGSTEAFF. Based on the CDR3 plus reference TRBV5-1 and TRBJ1-1, the full variable domain is KAGVTQTPRYLIKTRGQQVTLSCSPISGHRSVSWYQQTPGQGLQFLFEYFSETQRNKGNFPGRFSGRQFSNSRSEMNVSTLELGDSALYLCASSLAAGSTEAFFGQGTRLTVV.